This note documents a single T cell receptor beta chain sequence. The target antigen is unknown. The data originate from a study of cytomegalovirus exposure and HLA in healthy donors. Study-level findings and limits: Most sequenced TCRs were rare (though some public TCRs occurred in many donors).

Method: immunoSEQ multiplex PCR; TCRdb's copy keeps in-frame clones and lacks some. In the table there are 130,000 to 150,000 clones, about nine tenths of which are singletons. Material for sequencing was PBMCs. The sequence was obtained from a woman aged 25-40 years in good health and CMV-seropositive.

CDR3 DNA sequence: TGTGCCAGCTCACCGCTTAGCGGTGGGGGCACAGATACGCAGTATTTT. This translates into CASSPLSGGGTDTQYF. The J gene is TRBJ2-3, the V gene TRBV18; D is perhaps TRBD2 (6 bases). CDR1 and CDR2 (germline): KGHSH, LQKENI. The germline V and J ends were trimmed by 3 bases and 1 base, with 14 bases remaining between them. The CDR3 consists of 16 residues.